This is a list of T cell receptor beta chains from one sample in a study of T cells after yellow fever vaccination. TCRdb passed the 5' RACE reads through MiXCR, listing each CDR3 protein once. The profile shows almost 70,000 distinct CDR3 sequences, approximately 5% of them singletons. The specimen was CD4+ T cells sorted from PBMCs, collected roughly 14 days after the first yellow fever vaccination. These receptors all stem from a man aged 18 to 29 who received the YFV17D yellow fever vaccine. Both conserved end residues are part of each CDR3. Each record gives: V gene, J gene, clone size, CDR3 protein. Clone size is not always given. Where it is, it says once, few, many or a class for expanded clones.

V gene: TRBV19
J gene: TRBJ2-1
clone size: many
CDR3 protein: CASTSGGQYNEQFF

V gene: TRBV5-1
J gene: TRBJ2-1
clone size: many
CDR3 protein: CASSSGTGAYNEQFF

V gene: TRBV6-5
J gene: TRBJ1-6
clone size: many
CDR3 protein: CASSYSTGTSTLHF

V gene: TRBV20-1
J gene: TRBJ2-3
clone size: many
CDR3 protein: CSASNPGLGPDTQYF

V gene: TRBV12-3/TRBV12-4
J gene: TRBJ2-7
clone size: NA
CDR3 protein: CASSQTGTGKNEQYF

V gene: TRBV9
J gene: TRBJ2-3
clone size: many
CDR3 protein: CASSPWTEDTQYF

V gene: TRBV28
J gene: TRBJ2-7
clone size: NA
CDR3 protein: CASRVGGYEQYF

V gene: TRBV5-5
J gene: TRBJ1-2
clone size: many
CDR3 protein: CASSLQPDRVYGYTF

V gene: TRBV6-5
J gene: TRBJ2-2
clone size: many
CDR3 protein: CASTGLAGGPGTGELFF

V gene: TRBV15
J gene: TRBJ1-1
clone size: many
CDR3 protein: CATSSRKPLQGEAFF

V gene: TRBV5-6
J gene: TRBJ1-1
clone size: many
CDR3 protein: CASSPGTTNTEAFF

V gene: TRBV11-2
J gene: TRBJ2-3
clone size: many
CDR3 protein: CASSFSTRGRDTQYF

V gene: TRBV28
J gene: TRBJ1-3
clone size: many
CDR3 protein: CASSGQFSGNTIYF

V gene: TRBV5-1
J gene: TRBJ2-5
clone size: many
CDR3 protein: CASSLEGSETQYF

V gene: TRBV5-1
J gene: TRBJ2-1
clone size: many
CDR3 protein: CASSGDPAPINEQFF

V gene: TRBV6-5
J gene: TRBJ1-1
clone size: many
CDR3 protein: CASSPSGHPNTEAFF

V gene: TRBV3-1
J gene: TRBJ2-1
clone size: many
CDR3 protein: CASSPWAGTGGEGEQFF

V gene: TRBV7-7
J gene: TRBJ1-1
clone size: many
CDR3 protein: CASSSTVNTEAFF

V gene: TRBV28
J gene: TRBJ2-5
clone size: many
CDR3 protein: CASSPLAGVETQYF

V gene: TRBV7-9
J gene: TRBJ1-2
clone size: many
CDR3 protein: CASSLNWDSPGYTF

V gene: TRBV29-1
J gene: TRBJ2-3
clone size: many
CDR3 protein: CSATAGGARDTQYF